Below, 8 T cell receptor beta chains from the same sample are listed, as sequenced in a study of cytomegalovirus exposure and HLA in healthy donors. Amplification used 60 Vbeta primers and 13 Jbeta primers. Assay used: immunoSEQ multiplex PCR; TCRdb lists only in-frame clones, some missing. The sample lists approximately 100,000 clones, 65% to 75% seen once, with 11% in the top ten. The sample comprised PBMCs. Receptors originate from a man in his forties in good health and CMV-seropositive.

A few counts support this clone. The V gene is TRBV5-1, the J gene TRBJ2-1; TRBD2 matches 9 bases. Germline CDR1 and CDR2: SGHRS and YFSETQ. This CDR3 spans 16 amino acids. The trim removed 4 bases at V and 4 bases at J, leaving 9 bases unmatched. Here the CDR3 DNA reads TGCGCCAGCAGCCCCTGGACAGCGGGAGGATACAATGAGCAGTTCTTC. Its translation is CASSPWTAGGYNEQFF.

This chain connects TRBV14 to TRBJ2-5, with 10 bases aligning to TRBD2. The CDR3 spans 15 residues. CDR1 and CDR2 from the germline V gene are SGHDN and FVKESK. V was clipped by 2 bases and J by 5 bases; unmatched bases: 5. The CDR3 DNA is TGTGCCAGCAGCCAATCTAGCGGGAGTCAGGAGACCCAGTACTTC. Its translation: CASSQSSGSQETQYF.

The V and J genes are TRBV27 and TRBJ1-1, with TRBD1 matching 11 bases. Trimming at V came to 6 bases and at J to 8 bases, leaving 11 bases not matched to a gene. CDR3 size: 15 residues. CDR1 is MNHEY and CDR2 is SMNVEV in the germline V gene (reference sequence). CDR3 amino acids: CASSPGTGGPREAFF. The CDR3 coding sequence is TGTGCCAGCAGCCCCGGGACAGGGGGACCCCGAGAAGCTTTCTTT.

This clone occurred once. V is TRBV18 and J is TRBJ1-1, with TRBD1 matching over 8 bases. Germline CDR1 is KGHSH and CDR2 is LQKENI. V was clipped by 1 base and J by 5 bases; unmatched bases: 6. This CDR3 has 15 residues. The CDR3 reads CASSPLGQGGTEAFF. DNA for the CDR3: TGTGCCAGCTCACCACTTGGACAGGGAGGGACTGAAGCTTTCTTT.

This clone was detected a few times. Its ends do not fully match the called genes, so a read error is possible. V and J are TRBV10-1 and TRBJ2-1; 12 positions match TRBD2. CDR1 is WNHNN, CDR2 SYGVQD, per germline (reference sequence). The CDR3 extends over 16 amino acids. CDR3 sequence (DNA): TGCGCCAGCAGTGACTCGGGACTAGCGGGCTACGATGAGCAGTTCTTC. Its translation: CASSDSGLAGYDEQFF.

The gene calls are TRBV2 and TRBJ2-2, with a weak D call TRBD2 (7 bases). The CDR3 covers 15 residues. Germline values: CDR1 SNHLY, CDR2 FYNNEI. Trimming cost V 3 bases and J 2 bases, with 10 bases left between them. The CDR3 DNA reads as TGTGCCAGCAGTGAGGCGGGGGCCAACACCGGGGAGCTGTTTTTT. It translates to CASSEAGANTGELFF. Full variable domain (remainder filled in from reference TRBV2 and TRBJ2-2): EPEVTQTPSHQVTQMGQEVILRCVPISNHLYFYWYRQILGQKVEFLVSFYNNEISEKSEIFDDQFSVERPDGSNFTLKIRSTKLEDSAMYFCASSEAGANTGELFFGEGSRLTVL.

V and J are TRBV6-1 and TRBJ2-7, with 13 bases fitting TRBD2. The CDR3 runs 15 residues. J gave up 3 bases and V 3 bases, and 2 bases lay outside the gene matches. Germline-derived CDR1 and CDR2 are MNHNS and SASEGT. CDR3 DNA: TGTGCCAGCAGTGAGGGACTAGCGGGGCTCTACGAGCAGTACTTC. It specifies CASSEGLAGLYEQYF.

This chain joins TRBV5-8 and TRBJ1-1; 7 nucleotides align to TRBD1. The CDR3 totals 15 residues. Germline CDR1 reads SGHTS; CDR2 reads YDEGEE. J was trimmed by 5 bases and V by 2 bases; bases with no gene match: 9. CDR3 coding DNA: TGTGCCAGCAGCTTAGTAGGGGGCGCATTTACTGAAGCTTTCTTT. Translated: CASSLVGGAFTEAFF.